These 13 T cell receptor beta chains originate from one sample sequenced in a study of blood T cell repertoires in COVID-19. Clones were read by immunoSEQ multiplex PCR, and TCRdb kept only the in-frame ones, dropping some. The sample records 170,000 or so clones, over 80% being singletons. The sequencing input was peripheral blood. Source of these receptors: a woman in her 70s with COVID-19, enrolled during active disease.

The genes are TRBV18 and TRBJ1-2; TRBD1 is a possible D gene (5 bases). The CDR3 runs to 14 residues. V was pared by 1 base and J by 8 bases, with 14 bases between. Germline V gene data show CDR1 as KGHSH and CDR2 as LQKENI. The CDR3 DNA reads TGTGCCAGCTCACCACTCACAGGTCCGGAAGGCTACACCTTC. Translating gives CASSPLTGPEGYTF.

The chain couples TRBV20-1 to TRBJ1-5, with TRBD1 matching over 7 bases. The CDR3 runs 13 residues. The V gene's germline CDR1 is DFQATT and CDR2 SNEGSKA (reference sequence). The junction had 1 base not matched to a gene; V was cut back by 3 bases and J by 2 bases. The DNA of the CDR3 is TGCAGTGCTAGTGGGACAGGCAATCAGCCCCAGCATTTT. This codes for CSASGTGNQPQHF.

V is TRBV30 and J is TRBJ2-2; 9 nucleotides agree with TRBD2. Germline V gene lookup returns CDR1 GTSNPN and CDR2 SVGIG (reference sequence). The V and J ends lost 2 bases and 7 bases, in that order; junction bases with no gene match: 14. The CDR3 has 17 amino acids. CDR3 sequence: CAWSSPRREGRVGELFF. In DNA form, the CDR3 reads TGTGCCTGGAGTTCTCCAAGGCGGGAGGGCCGGGTCGGGGAGCTGTTTTTT. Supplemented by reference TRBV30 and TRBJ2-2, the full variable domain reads SQTIHQWPATLVQPVGSPLSLECTVEGTSNPNLYWYRQAAGRGLQLLFYSVGIGQISSEVPQNLSASRPQDRQFILSSKKLLLSDSGFYLCAWSSPRREGRVGELFFGEGSRLTVL.

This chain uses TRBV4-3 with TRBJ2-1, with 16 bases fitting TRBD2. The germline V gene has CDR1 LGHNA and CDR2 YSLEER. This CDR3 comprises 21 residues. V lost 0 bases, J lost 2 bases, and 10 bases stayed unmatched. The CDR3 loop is CASSQDAGLAGGPHPYNEQFF. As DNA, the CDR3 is TGCGCCAGCAGCCAAGACGCGGGACTAGCGGGAGGGCCTCACCCCTACAATGAGCAGTTCTTC.

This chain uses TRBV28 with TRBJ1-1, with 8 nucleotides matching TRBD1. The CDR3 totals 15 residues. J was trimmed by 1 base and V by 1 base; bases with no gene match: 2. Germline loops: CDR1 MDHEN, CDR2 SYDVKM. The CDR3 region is CASSLSGQGNTEAFF. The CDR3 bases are TGTGCCAGCAGTTTATCCGGACAGGGGAACACTGAAGCTTTCTTT.

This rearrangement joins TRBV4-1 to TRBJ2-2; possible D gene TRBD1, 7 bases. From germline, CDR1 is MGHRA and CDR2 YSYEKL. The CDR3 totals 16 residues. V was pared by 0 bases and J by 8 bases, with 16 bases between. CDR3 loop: CASSQDHSGGRGELFF. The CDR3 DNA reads TGCGCCAGCAGCCAAGATCATTCAGGGGGGAGGGGGGAGCTGTTTTTT.

This CDR3 is CASSLSGTSQETQYF. CDR3 nucleotides: TGTGCCAGCAGCCTTTCCGGGACTAGCCAAGAGACCCAGTACTTC. This chain links TRBV7-7 with TRBJ2-5, with 8 bases fitting TRBD2. V shed 5 bases and J 1 base; nucleotides not matched to a gene: 6. Germline-derived CDR1 and CDR2 are SSHAT and FNYEAQ (reference sequence). The CDR3 is 15 residues long.

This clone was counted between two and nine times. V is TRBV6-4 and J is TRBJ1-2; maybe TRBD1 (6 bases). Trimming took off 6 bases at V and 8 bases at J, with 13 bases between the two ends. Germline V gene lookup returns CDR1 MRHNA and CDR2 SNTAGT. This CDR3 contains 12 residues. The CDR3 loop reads CASRLTGGGYTF. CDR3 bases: TGTGCCAGCAGATTGACAGGAGGCGGCTACACCTTC.

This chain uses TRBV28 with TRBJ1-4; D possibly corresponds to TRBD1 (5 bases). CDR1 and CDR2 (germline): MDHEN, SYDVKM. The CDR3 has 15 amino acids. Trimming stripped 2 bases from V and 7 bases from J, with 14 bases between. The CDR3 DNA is TGTGCCAGCAGTTTAGGTGGGGGAGGATCTGAAAAACTGTTTTTT. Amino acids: CASSLGGGGSEKLFF.

The CDR3 loop reads CATSGAGTSGNLGEQFF. CDR3 sequence (DNA): TGTGCCACCAGTGGAGCCGGGACTAGCGGGAATTTGGGTGAGCAGTTCTTC. This sequence joins TRBV24-1 and TRBJ2-1; 13 bases map to TRBD2. This CDR3 region has 17 residues. Germline V gives CDR1 KGHDR, CDR2 SFDVKD. Trimming cost V 5 bases and J 9 bases; bases outside gene matches: 12.

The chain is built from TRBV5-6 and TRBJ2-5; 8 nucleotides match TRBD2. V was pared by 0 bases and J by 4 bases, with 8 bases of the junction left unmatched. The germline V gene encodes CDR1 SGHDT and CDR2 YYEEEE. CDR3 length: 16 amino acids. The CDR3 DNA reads TGTGCCAGCAGCTTGGTGGTCGGTAGCGGGATAGAGACCCAGTACTTC. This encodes CASSLVVGSGIETQYF. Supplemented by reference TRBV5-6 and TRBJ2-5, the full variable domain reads DAGVTQSPTHLIKTRGQQVTLRCSPKSGHDTVSWYQQALGQGPQFIFQYYEEEERQRGNFPDRFSGHQFPNYSSELNVNALLLGDSALYLCASSLVVGSGIETQYFGPGTRLLVL.

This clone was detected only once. The CDR3 DNA reads TGTGCCAGCAGCGCCGGGACAGGCGGGTTGGTCTACGAGCAGTACTTC. This gives the protein CASSAGTGGLVYEQYF. The chain recombines TRBV9 with TRBJ2-7; 8 nucleotides agree with TRBD1. This CDR3 comprises 16 residues. Germline lookup yields CDR1 SGDLS and CDR2 YYNGEE. J lost 3 bases, V lost 3 bases, and 11 bases had no gene match.

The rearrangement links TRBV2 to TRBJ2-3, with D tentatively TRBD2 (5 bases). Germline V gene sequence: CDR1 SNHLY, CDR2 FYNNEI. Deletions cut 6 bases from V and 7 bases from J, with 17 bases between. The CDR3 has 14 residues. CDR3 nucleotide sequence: TGTGCCAGCAGAATAGAAGGTCGGGGATATACGCAGTATTTT. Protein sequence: CASRIEGRGYTQYF.